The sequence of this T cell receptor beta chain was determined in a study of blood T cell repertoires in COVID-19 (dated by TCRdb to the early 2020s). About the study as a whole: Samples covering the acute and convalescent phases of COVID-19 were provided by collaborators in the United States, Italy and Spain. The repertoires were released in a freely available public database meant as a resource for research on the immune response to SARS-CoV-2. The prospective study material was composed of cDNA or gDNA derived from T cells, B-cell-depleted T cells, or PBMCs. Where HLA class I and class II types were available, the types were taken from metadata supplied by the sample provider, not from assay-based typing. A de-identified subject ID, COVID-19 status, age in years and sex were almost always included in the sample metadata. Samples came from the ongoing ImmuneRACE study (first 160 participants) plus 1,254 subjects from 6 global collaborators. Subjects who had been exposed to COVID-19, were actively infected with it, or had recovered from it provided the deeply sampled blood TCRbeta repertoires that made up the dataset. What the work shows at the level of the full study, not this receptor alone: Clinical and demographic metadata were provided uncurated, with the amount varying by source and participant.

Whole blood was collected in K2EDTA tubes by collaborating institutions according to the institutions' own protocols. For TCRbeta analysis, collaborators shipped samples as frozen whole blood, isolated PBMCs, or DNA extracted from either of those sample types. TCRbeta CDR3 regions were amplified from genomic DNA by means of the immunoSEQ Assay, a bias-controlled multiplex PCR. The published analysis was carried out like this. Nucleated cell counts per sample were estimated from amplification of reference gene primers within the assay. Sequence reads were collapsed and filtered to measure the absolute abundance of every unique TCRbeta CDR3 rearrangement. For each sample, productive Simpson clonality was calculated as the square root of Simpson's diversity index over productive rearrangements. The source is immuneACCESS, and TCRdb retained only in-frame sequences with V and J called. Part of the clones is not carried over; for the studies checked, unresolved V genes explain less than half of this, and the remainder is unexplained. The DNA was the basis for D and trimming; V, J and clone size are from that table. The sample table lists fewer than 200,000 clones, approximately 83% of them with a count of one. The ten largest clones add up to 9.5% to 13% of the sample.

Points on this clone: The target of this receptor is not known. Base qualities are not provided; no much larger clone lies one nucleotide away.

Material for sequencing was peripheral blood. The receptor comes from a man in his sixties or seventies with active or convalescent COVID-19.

In nucleotide form, the sequence is TGTGCCAGCTCATCGTACCAAGAGACCCAGTACTTC. It encodes CASSSYQETQYF. Rearrangement joined TRBV18 to TRBJ2-5; the D gene identity is not certain. The junction shows trimming of 5 bases on V and 0 bases on J, plus 4 bases between the germline ends. Inclusive of the bounding cysteine and phenylalanine, the CDR3 is 12 residues long. The sequence is cut down to CDR3 DNA, 36 bases in frame from base 1. CDR1 KGHSH and CDR2 LQKENI are derived from the germline V gene.